The source of this TCR beta chain is a study of blood T cell repertoires in COVID-19. J lost 0 bases, V lost 4 bases, and 13 bases had no gene match. The CDR3 runs 18 residues. CDR1 and CDR2 from the germline V gene are KGHSH and LQKENI. Sequencing used immunoSEQ multiplex PCR; TCRdb keeps in-frame clones, though not all of them. The sample lists under 450,000 clones, roughly 90% occurring once. The chain is built from TRBV18 and TRBJ2-3, with 7 positions matching TRBD1. The TCR originated in a woman aged 40 to 50 with COVID-19, enrolled during active disease. Sequencing input: peripheral blood. CDR3 residues: CASSLDRVSGTSTDTQYF. Here the CDR3 DNA reads TGTGCCAGCTCACTTGACAGGGTTTCGGGGACAAGCACAGATACGCAGTATTTT. The full variable domain, rest sourced from reference TRBV18 and TRBJ2-3, is NAGVMQNPRHLVRRRGQEARLRCSPMKGHSHVYWYRQLPEEGLKFMVYLQKENIIDESGMPKERFSAEFPKEGPSILRIQQVVRGDSAAYFCASSLDRVSGTSTDTQYFGPGTRLTVL.